This T cell receptor (beta chain) derives from a study of T cells in Graves' hyperthyroidism and ophthalmopathy. At least 3 on the Clinical Activity Score was recorded for ophthalmopathy patients, who also had NOSPECS grade at least 4 and duration under 3 months. The PBMCs were sourced from fresh peripheral blood (more than 9 ml). Study-wide results and limits: From stable hyperthyroidism, ophthalmopathy was separated by a 13 V-J model.

Amplified TCR beta CDR3 regions came from RNA transcripts. First-round RT-PCR with HTBI primers amplified the TCR CDR3 region. TCRdb re-derived calls from the multiplex PCR reads in MiXCR, one entry per CDR3 protein. Seen here are more than 500,000 distinct CDR3 sequences, approximately 14% observed once, and the top ten hold around 4.1%. There are 19 residues in the CDR3. CDR1 LGHDT and CDR2 YNNKEL come from the germline V gene (reference sequence). Trimming took 4 bases from V and 5 from J; bases not matched to a gene: 17. In this sample, this clonotype turned up a few times. Its specificity is not known.

The chain uses TRBV3-1 and TRBJ2-5, with 12 bases lining up with TRBD2. This clonotype originated in a middle-aged woman with Graves' ophthalmopathy. The sequencing sample was made of blood. For the CDR3, the DNA is TGTGCCAGCAGCCGAGGACGAGGGGACGGACTAGCGGGATTGGAGACCCAGTACTTC. It codes for CASSRGRGDGLAGLETQYF.